These 28 T cell receptor beta chains share one sample of origin, sequenced in a study of blood T cell repertoires in COVID-19. Libraries were prepared by immunoSEQ multiplex PCR; TCRdb keeps only in-frame clonotypes and omits some of them. Of 180,000 or so clones listed, around 80% are singletons. Input material: PBMCs or T cells enriched from blood (not recorded which). The receptors were sampled from a woman aged 60-75 years who had recovered from COVID-19.

The rearrangement uses TRBV4-2 and TRBJ2-1; maybe TRBD2 (5 bases). Germline CDR1 reads LGHNA; CDR2 reads YNFKEQ. V shed 1 base and J shed 2 bases, with 12 bases lying between them. CDR3 length equals 16 residues. The CDR3 region is CASSQVALAAYNEQFF. In DNA, the CDR3 is TGTGCCAGCAGCCAAGTCGCGCTAGCAGCCTACAATGAGCAGTTCTTC.

The V and J genes are TRBV15 and TRBJ1-2; no firm D call. The CDR3 covers 14 residues. Germline CDR1 and CDR2: LNHNV and YYDKDF (reference sequence). Trimming pared 2 bases from V and 8 bases from J, leaving 15 bases between. The CDR3 region has the DNA TGTGCCACCAGCAGATCCCGGAGCGGACGAGGCTACACCTTC. Protein: CATSRSRSGRGYTF.

This chain joins TRBV5-1 and TRBJ2-7, with 7 nucleotides matching TRBD2. J gave up 4 bases and V 7 bases, and 11 bases lay outside the gene matches. Germline V CDR1 and CDR2: SGHRS, YFSETQ. The CDR3 totals 14 residues. The CDR3: CASGPDGGSYEQYF. Written as DNA, the CDR3 is TGCGCCAGCGGCCCGGACGGCGGGAGTTACGAGCAGTACTTC.

The chain is built from TRBV5-1 and TRBJ1-3; a possible D gene is TRBD1 (6 bases). The V and J ends lost 4 bases and 2 bases respectively, with 13 bases between them. The CDR3 is 15 residues long. In germline, CDR1 is SGHRS, CDR2 YFSETQ. The CDR3 protein is CASSPEGTPGNTIYF. In DNA, the CDR3 is TGCGCCAGCAGCCCCGAAGGGACACCTGGAAACACCATATATTTT. The variable domain in full, completed from reference TRBV5-1 and TRBJ1-3, reads KAGVTQTPRYLIKTRGQQVTLSCSPISGHRSVSWYQQTPGQGLQFLFEYFSETQRNKGNFPGRFSGRQFSNSRSEMNVSTLELGDSALYLCASSPEGTPGNTIYFGEGSWLTVV.

The J gene is TRBJ2-7, the V gene TRBV6-5; 9 bases match TRBD1. CDR3 size: 14 residues. The V segment lost 10 bases and the J segment 1 base; nucleotides outside the gene matches: 8. The V gene's germline CDR1 is MNHEY and CDR2 SVGAGI. The CDR3 DNA sequence: TGTGCCATCTACCGGGACAGGGAATCCTACGAGCAGTACTTC. Amino acid sequence: CAIYRDRESYEQYF.

The chain links TRBV24-1 to TRBJ2-1, with D hard to call. CDR1 and CDR2 from the germline V gene are KGHDR and SFDVKD. The CDR3 spans 11 residues. V lost 4 bases to trimming and J lost 8 bases, with 5 bases between them. This CDR3 is CATSDLHEQFF. In DNA form, the CDR3 reads TGTGCCACCAGTGACCTCCATGAGCAGTTCTTC.

V usage is TRBV5-1 and J usage is TRBJ1-1, with D unresolved. V dropped 2 bases and J dropped 1 base, with 6 bases sitting between them. CDR1 and CDR2 from the germline V gene are SGHRS and YFSETQ. CDR3 length: 13 residues. The CDR3 DNA sequence: TGCGCCAGCAGCTTCGGTCCGAACACTGAAGCTTTCTTT. It is translated as CASSFGPNTEAFF.

There are a few counts of this clone. The V and J genes are TRBV5-1 and TRBJ1-4; 7 bases fit TRBD1. The CDR3 runs 15 residues. V lost 4 bases to trimming and J lost 8 bases; unmatched junction nucleotides: 11. Germline assignment: CDR1 SGHRS and CDR2 YFSETQ. CDR3 sequence: CASSLNRGDEEKLFF. The CDR3 bases are TGCGCCAGCAGCCTCAACAGGGGCGATGAAGAAAAACTGTTTTTT.

The chain recombines TRBV10-1 with TRBJ2-7; 8 nucleotides match TRBD1. There are 13 residues in the CDR3. V shed 6 bases and J 3 bases; nucleotides not matched to a gene: 4. Germline CDR1 reads WNHNN; CDR2 reads SYGVQD (reference sequence). The chain's CDR3 is CASSSGQDYEQYF. CDR3 nucleotides: TGCGCCAGCAGCTCGGGACAGGACTACGAGCAGTACTTC.

DNA for the CDR3: TGTGCCAGCAGTTTTCCTATAGCGGGAGGACATGGGGATGAGCAGTTCTTC. Amino acids: CASSFPIAGGHGDEQFF. This rearrangement joins TRBV28 to TRBJ2-1; TRBD2 agrees at 10 bases. V shed 3 bases, J shed 8 bases, and the junction held 13 bases outside the gene matches. This CDR3 has 17 residues. Germline assignment: CDR1 MDHEN and CDR2 SYDVKM.

This clone was counted once. The junction shows a germline mismatch at one end, possibly a read error. The chain has TRBV5-6 and TRBJ2-2; 15 nucleotides align to TRBD2. The CDR3 totals 16 residues. Germline V gene data show CDR1 as SGHDT and CDR2 as YYEEEE. Here the CDR3 reads CASSLGLAGGTRELFF. The CDR3 bases are TGTGCCAGCAGCCTGGGACTAGCGGGGGGCACCCGGGAGCTGTTTTTT.

This clone was observed a handful of times. The CDR3 protein is CATSDGSDSPLHF. DNA for the CDR3: TGTGCCACCAGTGATGGTAGTGATTCACCCCTCCACTTT. This chain links TRBV24-1 with TRBJ1-6; D remains unclear. The germline V gene has CDR1 KGHDR and CDR2 SFDVKD. This CDR3 spans 13 amino acids. With 3 bases removed from V and 8 bases from J, the gap between germline ends came to 7 bases.

The CDR3 spells CASSPSDSHYTEAFF. CDR3 nucleotides: TGTGCCAGCTCACCCTCGGACAGTCACTACACTGAAGCTTTCTTT. The V gene is TRBV18, the J gene TRBJ1-1; D is perhaps TRBD1 (6 bases). Germline V CDR1 and CDR2: KGHSH, LQKENI. The V gene lost 3 bases and the J gene lost 3 bases, with 14 bases spanning the gap. This CDR3 contains 15 residues.

The genes are TRBV7-9 and TRBJ2-1, with D maybe TRBD2 (6 bases). This CDR3 contains 13 residues. In germline, CDR1 is SEHNR, CDR2 FQNEAQ (reference sequence). The V and J ends lost 6 bases and 6 bases respectively, with 12 bases between them. In nucleotides, the CDR3 is TGTGCCAGCAGGTGGGGGGATGGCAATGAGCAGTTCTTC. Translation gives CASRWGDGNEQFF.

For this clone: Different DNA sequences within this sample yield the same CDR3. The chain recombines TRBV28 with TRBJ2-7; TRBD2 might be the D (5 bases). Trimming cost V 2 bases and J 4 bases, with 6 bases left between them. Germline CDR1 reads MDHEN; CDR2 reads SYDVKM. CDR3 length: 12 amino acids. The CDR3 reads CASSLRGYEQYF. DNA for the CDR3: TGTGCCAGCAGTTTACGAGGGTACGAGCAGTACTTC.

The chain employs TRBV4-1 and TRBJ1-2; maybe TRBD1 (6 bases). The germline V gene has CDR1 MGHRA and CDR2 YSYEKL. V lost 0 bases, J lost 5 bases, and 19 bases lay in between. CDR3 length equals 17 residues. CDR3 in amino acids: CASSQDPGGQDVYGYTF. CDR3 in DNA: TGCGCCAGCAGCCAAGATCCGGGGGGCCAGGACGTATATGGCTACACCTTC.

The V and J genes are TRBV3-1 (or the pseudogene TRBV3-2) and TRBJ2-1; D may be TRBD2 (6 bases). Germline-derived CDR1 and CDR2 are LGHDT and YNNKEL (reference sequence). V gave up 5 bases and J gave up 7 bases, with 12 bases separating them. The CDR3 has 13 residues. This CDR3 reads CASSYSGGNEQFF. CDR3 coding DNA: TGTGCCAGCAGCTACTCCGGGGGAAATGAGCAGTTCTTC.

The chain recombines TRBV3-1 (or the pseudogene TRBV3-2) with TRBJ2-5; no clear D. Trimming removed 11 bases from V and 3 bases from J, with 13 bases in between. Germline CDR1 LGHDT, CDR2 YNNKEL (reference sequence). There are 12 residues in the CDR3. CDR3 sequence reads: CAAGPAEETQYF. CDR3 sequence (DNA): TGTGCCGCCGGTCCCGCGGAAGAGACCCAGTACTTC.

The rearrangement uses TRBV16 and TRBJ1-4; TRBD1 aligns across 8 bases. Germline trimming cut 3 bases from V and 2 bases from J; bases unmatched to any gene: 5. CDR1 is KGHSY, CDR2 FQNENV, per germline. CDR3 length: 16 amino acids. CDR3 DNA sequence: TGTGCCAGCAGCCAGGCAGGGGGCGCGACTAATGAAAAACTGTTTTTT. This gives the protein CASSQAGGATNEKLFF.

The V and J genes are TRBV29-1 and TRBJ2-3; 7 positions agree with TRBD1. From germline, CDR1 is SQVTM and CDR2 ANQGSEA. J was trimmed by 4 bases and V by 4 bases; bases with no gene match: 8. This CDR3 is built from 14 residues. The CDR3 coding sequence is TGCAGCGTTGTCCCCCCGGACAGGTCAGATACGCAGTATTTT. It encodes CSVVPPDRSDTQYF.

The V and J genes are TRBV14 and TRBJ2-7, with TRBD1 identical over 9 bases. Per germline, CDR1 SGHDN and CDR2 FVKESK. The CDR3 contains 16 residues. V shed 3 bases and J 2 bases; nucleotides not matched to a gene: 8. This chain's CDR3 is CASSHLKDRGTYEQYF. The CDR3, as DNA: TGTGCCAGCAGCCATCTAAAGGACAGGGGCACCTACGAGCAGTACTTC.

This clone was observed once. J is TRBJ2-1 and V is TRBV4-2; 9 bases fit TRBD2. This CDR3 spans 16 amino acids. Per the germline V gene, CDR1 is LGHNA and CDR2 is YNFKEQ. Trimming cost V 3 bases and J 5 bases; bases outside gene matches: 8. The CDR3 DNA reads TGTGCCAGCAGCCACGGTAGCGGGAGAAGGAACAATGAGCAGTTCTTC. It is translated as CASSHGSGRRNNEQFF.

The rearrangement uses TRBV7-3 and TRBJ1-4, with TRBD1 identical over 8 bases. Germline V gives CDR1 SGHTA, CDR2 FQGTGA. The CDR3 loop spans 18 amino acids. The V segment lost 5 bases and the J segment 8 bases; nucleotides outside the gene matches: 19. The chain's CDR3 is CASSPRMTGEGFEEKLFF. As DNA, the CDR3 is TGTGCCAGCAGCCCCCGGATGACAGGGGAAGGCTTTGAGGAAAAACTGTTTTTT.

The chain couples TRBV11-3 to TRBJ1-3; tentative D call: TRBD1 (5 bases). Trimming cost V 3 bases and J 9 bases, with 12 bases left between them. Germline CDR1 SGHNT, CDR2 YENEEA. This CDR3 comprises 13 residues. As DNA, the CDR3 is TGTGCCAGCAGCTTGCGGGGGGATCCCACCATATATTTT. The encoded protein is CASSLRGDPTIYF.

V usage is TRBV3-1 (or the pseudogene TRBV3-2) and J usage is TRBJ2-2, with 9 bases matching TRBD1. With V trimmed by 0 bases and J by 5 bases, 4 bases remained unmatched. The CDR3 consists of 16 residues. Germline V gene data show CDR1 as LGHDT and CDR2 as YNNKEL (reference sequence). The CDR3 DNA sequence: TGTGCCAGCAGCCAAGATTTGGGACAGGGAACCGGGGAGCTGTTTTTT. This gives the protein CASSQDLGQGTGELFF.

V is TRBV3-1 (or the pseudogene TRBV3-2) and J is TRBJ1-2; 7 bases map to TRBD1. The CDR3 length is 14 residues. Losses at the gene ends were 4 bases for V and 6 bases for J; bases not matched to a gene: 8. CDR1 and CDR2 from the germline V gene are LGHDT and YNNKEL (reference sequence). CDR3 bases: TGTGCCAGCAGCCCAGGGGGAACCGGCCATGGCTACACCTTC. Its protein product is CASSPGGTGHGYTF.

This clone showed up just a few times. The rearrangement joins TRBV7-8 to TRBJ1-2, with TRBD1 matching over 7 bases. Trimming took 5 bases from V and 4 from J; bases not matched to a gene: 13. The CDR3 extends over 16 amino acids. The germline gives CDR1 SGHVS, CDR2 FQNEAQ. The CDR3 loop is CASSRARQGGVYGYTF. The CDR3 DNA reads as TGTGCCAGCAGCCGAGCCAGGCAGGGGGGTGTCTATGGCTACACCTTC.

The rearrangement joins TRBV12-3 or TRBV12-4 to TRBJ2-5; D unclear. CDR3 length equals 13 residues. Trimming removed 5 bases at V and 1 base at J, with 8 bases between. CDR3 sequence: CASSPQIQETQYF. CDR3 coding DNA: TGTGCCAGCAGTCCCCAGATCCAAGAGACCCAGTACTTC.